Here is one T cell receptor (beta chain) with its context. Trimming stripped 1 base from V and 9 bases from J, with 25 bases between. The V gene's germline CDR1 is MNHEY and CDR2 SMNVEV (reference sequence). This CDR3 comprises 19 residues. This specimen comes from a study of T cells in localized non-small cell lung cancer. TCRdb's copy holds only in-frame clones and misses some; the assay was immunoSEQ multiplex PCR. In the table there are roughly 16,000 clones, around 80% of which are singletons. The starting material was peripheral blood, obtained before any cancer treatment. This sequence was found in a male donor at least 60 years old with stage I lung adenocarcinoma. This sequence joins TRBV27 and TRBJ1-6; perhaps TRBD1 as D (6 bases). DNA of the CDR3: TGTGCCAGCAGTTTATGGGGCCAGTCGGGTGGGGGGGCGGTTTCACCCCTCCACTTT. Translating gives CASSLWGQSGGGAVSPLHF.